This TCR beta chain emerged from a study of beta chain features in type 1 diabetes. The sequenced template was cDNA made from the entire isolated RNA. Sequenced by immunoSEQ multiplex PCR; TCRdb stores in-frame clones only, minus some. The table shows about 180,000 clones, with under 9.5% occurring only once. This clone was found a few times. Its antigen remains unknown. Whole-study results and caveats: Across all four CD4+ subsets, people with type 1 diabetes showed modestly shorter TCRB CDR3s.

The CDR3 consists of 12 residues. CDR1 and CDR2 (germline): MNHNY, SVGAGI (reference sequence). With 7 bases removed from V and 9 bases from J, the gap between germline ends came to 13 bases. This TCR came from a man between 18 and 35 years old with type 1 diabetes. The V gene is TRBV6-6, the J gene TRBJ1-5; a weak D match, TRBD1 (6 bases). The sequencing sample was made of central memory CD4+ T cells from blood. The CDR3 sequence is CASTHQGRPQHF. As DNA, the CDR3 is TGTGCCAGCACCCATCAGGGGAGGCCCCAGCATTTT.